This is a list of T cell receptor beta chains from one sample in a study of blood T cell repertoires in COVID-19. Profiling relied on immunoSEQ multiplex PCR, and the TCRdb table lists in-frame clones only, not all of them. Of 100,000 to 120,000 clones detected, approximately 82% appear once; the ten largest clones hold 3% to 4%. The specimen was peripheral blood. The receptors derive from a woman aged 80 or older with acute or convalescent COVID-19. The CDR3 runs from the conserved cysteine through the conserved F or W. The D gene is left open where the match is weak. Only some rows state a clone size, as once, few, many or a class for expanded clones.

d_call: TRBD1; j_call: TRBJ2-7; v_call: TRBV30; clone_size: .; cdr3_aa: CAWSSGQAHEQYF; cdr3_nt: TGTGCCTGGTCCTCCGGACAGGCCCACGAGCAGTACTTC
d_call: .; j_call: TRBJ1-4; v_call: TRBV14; clone_size: .; cdr3_aa: CASSAVGGLEKLFF; cdr3_nt: TGTGCCAGCAGCGCGGTGGGGGGTTTGGAGAAACTGTTTTTT
d_call: TRBD2; j_call: TRBJ2-5; v_call: TRBV10-1; clone_size: .; cdr3_aa: CASSEGVAGYGETQYF; cdr3_nt: TGCGCCAGCAGTGAGGGAGTAGCGGGTTATGGAGAGACCCAGTACTTC
d_call: .; j_call: TRBJ2-2; v_call: TRBV7-9; clone_size: .; cdr3_aa: CASSLSRVTGELFF; cdr3_nt: TGTGCCAGCAGCTTAAGCAGGGTGACCGGGGAGCTGTTTTTT
d_call: .; j_call: TRBJ2-3; v_call: TRBV4-2; clone_size: .; cdr3_aa: CASSQEVAASTDTQYF; cdr3_nt: TGTGCCAGCAGCCAAGAGGTGGCGGCTAGCACAGATACGCAGTATTTT
d_call: TRBD1; j_call: TRBJ2-7; v_call: TRBV7-8; clone_size: few; cdr3_aa: CASSLATSGTGGREYF; cdr3_nt: TGTGCCAGCAGTCTCGCTACTTCCGGGACAGGGGGACGAGAGTACTTC
d_call: TRBD1; j_call: TRBJ1-3; v_call: TRBV5-1; clone_size: .; cdr3_aa: CASSPGDSRSGNTIYF; cdr3_nt: TGCGCCAGCAGTCCCGGGGACAGTCGCTCTGGAAACACCATATATTTT
d_call: TRBD1; j_call: TRBJ1-5; v_call: TRBV19; clone_size: .; cdr3_aa: CASSARDRGAVQPQHF; cdr3_nt: TGTGCCAGTAGTGCACGGGACAGGGGTGCGGTACAGCCCCAGCATTTT
d_call: .; j_call: TRBJ1-1; v_call: TRBV10-1; clone_size: .; cdr3_aa: CASSGGGTGRTEAFF; cdr3_nt: TGCGCCAGCAGTGGCGGGGGAACAGGGCGCACTGAAGCTTTCTTT
d_call: .; j_call: TRBJ1-5; v_call: TRBV18; clone_size: .; cdr3_aa: CASSPPGGGSQPQHF; cdr3_nt: TGTGCCAGCTCACCTCCCGGGGGGGGCAGCCAGCCCCAGCATTTT
d_call: .; j_call: TRBJ2-3; v_call: TRBV6-2/TRBV6-3; clone_size: .; cdr3_aa: CASSYSRLATGDTQYF; cdr3_nt: TGTGCCAGCAGTTACTCGAGGCTAGCGACAGGGGATACGCAGTATTTT
d_call: .; j_call: TRBJ2-1; v_call: TRBV7-3; clone_size: .; cdr3_aa: CASSPQPAGNEQFF; cdr3_nt: TGTGCCAGCAGCCCGCAGCCAGCGGGCAATGAGCAGTTCTTC
d_call: .; j_call: TRBJ1-6; v_call: TRBV2; clone_size: once; cdr3_aa: CASWVGQPTVESSPLHF; cdr3_nt: TGTGCCAGCTGGGTCGGACAGCCGACGGTAGAGAGTTCACCCCTCCACTTT
d_call: .; j_call: TRBJ2-1; v_call: TRBV10-2; clone_size: .; cdr3_aa: CASSLQGILYNEQFF; cdr3_nt: TGCGCCAGCAGCCTTCAGGGTATCCTCTACAATGAGCAGTTCTTC
d_call: TRBD2; j_call: TRBJ2-2; v_call: TRBV4-2; clone_size: .; cdr3_aa: CASSQDRGTGGAVTGELFF; cdr3_nt: TGTGCCAGCAGCCAAGATCGGGGCACCGGGGGGGCCGTCACCGGGGAGCTGTTTTTT
d_call: .; j_call: TRBJ2-5; v_call: TRBV5-1; clone_size: .; cdr3_aa: CASSSGPRGSGQETQYF; cdr3_nt: TGCGCCAGCAGCTCCGGGCCCCGTGGTAGCGGACAAGAGACCCAGTACTTC
d_call: .; j_call: TRBJ2-4; v_call: TRBV25-1; clone_size: few; cdr3_aa: CASSPQGSGKNIQYF; cdr3_nt: TGTGCCAGCAGCCCACAGGGTTCGGGCAAAAACATTCAGTACTTC
d_call: .; j_call: TRBJ1-4; v_call: TRBV24-1; clone_size: .; cdr3_aa: CATSRGSDEKLFF; cdr3_nt: TGTGCCACCAGTCGGGGGAGCGATGAAAAACTGTTTTTT
d_call: TRBD1; j_call: TRBJ1-1; v_call: TRBV11-2; clone_size: .; cdr3_aa: CASSLVTGGARLAFF; cdr3_nt: TGTGCCAGCAGCTTAGTTACAGGGGGCGCTAGGTTGGCTTTCTTT
d_call: TRBD1; j_call: TRBJ1-5; v_call: TRBV7-9; clone_size: once; cdr3_aa: CASSSGQGGQPQHF; cdr3_nt: TGTGCCAGCAGCTCGGGACAGGGAGGACAGCCCCAGCATTTT
d_call: .; j_call: TRBJ1-1; v_call: TRBV7-9; clone_size: .; cdr3_aa: CASSRTANTEAFF; cdr3_nt: TGTGCCAGCAGCCGGACAGCGAACACTGAAGCTTTCTTT
d_call: .; j_call: TRBJ1-6; v_call: TRBV5-1; clone_size: .; cdr3_aa: CASSLERSYNSPLHF; cdr3_nt: TGCGCCAGCAGCTTGGAACGGTCCTATAATTCACCCCTCCACTTT
d_call: TRBD1; j_call: TRBJ1-1; v_call: TRBV5-5; clone_size: .; cdr3_aa: CASSGTGTVNTEAFF; cdr3_nt: TGTGCCAGCAGCGGAACCGGGACAGTGAACACTGAAGCTTTCTTT
d_call: .; j_call: TRBJ2-7; v_call: TRBV4-2; clone_size: .; cdr3_aa: CASSQARGTSYEQYF; cdr3_nt: TGTGCCAGCAGCCAGGCCCGGGGGACCTCCTACGAGCAGTACTTC
d_call: .; j_call: TRBJ1-1; v_call: TRBV6-6; clone_size: .; cdr3_aa: CASSYNSFRGNTEAFF; cdr3_nt: TGTGCCAGCAGTTACAACTCTTTCAGGGGGAACACTGAAGCTTTCTTT
d_call: .; j_call: TRBJ2-1; v_call: TRBV6-5; clone_size: .; cdr3_aa: CASSFLRGPLFF; cdr3_nt: TGTGCCAGCAGTTTTCTGCGGGGGCCACTATTCTTC
d_call: .; j_call: TRBJ2-2; v_call: TRBV6-6; clone_size: .; cdr3_aa: CASSPLGGANTGELFF; cdr3_nt: TGTGCCAGCAGCCCCCTAGGGGGGGCGAACACCGGGGAGCTGTTTTTT
d_call: TRBD1; j_call: TRBJ1-3; v_call: TRBV7-6; clone_size: .; cdr3_aa: CASSLGTGSSGNTIYF; cdr3_nt: TGTGCCAGCAGCTTAGGGACAGGCAGCTCTGGAAACACCATATATTTT
d_call: .; j_call: TRBJ2-3; v_call: TRBV11-2; clone_size: once; cdr3_aa: CASSLLISTDTQYF; cdr3_nt: TGTGCCAGCAGCTTATTAATTTCCACAGATACGCAGTATTTT
d_call: .; j_call: TRBJ1-5; v_call: TRBV5-1; clone_size: .; cdr3_aa: CASSSGDGSNQPQHF; cdr3_nt: TGCGCCAGCAGCTCAGGGGACGGTAGCAATCAGCCCCAGCATTTT
d_call: .; j_call: TRBJ2-1; v_call: TRBV5-5; clone_size: .; cdr3_aa: CASSLSTGRNEQFF; cdr3_nt: TGTGCCAGCAGCTTGTCCACAGGGCGCAATGAGCAGTTCTTC
d_call: TRBD2; j_call: TRBJ2-3; v_call: TRBV5-1; clone_size: .; cdr3_aa: CASALPGGGSTDTQYF; cdr3_nt: TGCGCCAGCGCCTTACCGGGAGGGGGTAGTACAGATACGCAGTATTTT
d_call: .; j_call: TRBJ2-5; v_call: TRBV6-1; clone_size: .; cdr3_aa: CASSEVSAGSAETQYF; cdr3_nt: TGTGCCAGCAGTGAAGTGAGCGCCGGGAGTGCGGAGACCCAGTACTTC
d_call: TRBD1; j_call: TRBJ1-5; v_call: TRBV4-1; clone_size: .; cdr3_aa: CASSRGGQGNQPQHF; cdr3_nt: TGCGCCAGCAGCCGAGGGGGACAGGGAAATCAGCCCCAGCATTTT
d_call: .; j_call: TRBJ1-1; v_call: TRBV28; clone_size: few; cdr3_aa: CASSFHQGGGVTEAFF; cdr3_nt: TGTGCCAGCAGTTTTCATCAGGGCGGCGGGGTGACTGAAGCTTTCTTT
d_call: .; j_call: TRBJ1-1; v_call: TRBV27; clone_size: .; cdr3_aa: CASRSNGGTEAFF; cdr3_nt: TGTGCCAGCAGATCAAACGGGGGGACTGAAGCTTTCTTT
d_call: TRBD1; j_call: TRBJ2-3; v_call: TRBV29-1; clone_size: .; cdr3_aa: CSVLRTGADTQYF; cdr3_nt: TGCAGCGTTCTAAGGACAGGGGCAGATACGCAGTATTTT
d_call: .; j_call: TRBJ2-5; v_call: TRBV7-7; clone_size: .; cdr3_aa: CASSLGPRGSLTSETQYF; cdr3_nt: TGTGCTAGCAGCTTAGGTCCCCGCGGATCGCTTACTTCAGAGACCCAGTACTTC
d_call: TRBD2; j_call: TRBJ2-3; v_call: TRBV10-2; clone_size: few; cdr3_aa: CASSLAGWEGDTQYF; cdr3_nt: TGCGCCAGCAGTTTAGCGGGATGGGAGGGAGATACGCAGTATTTT
d_call: .; j_call: TRBJ2-1; v_call: TRBV6-4; clone_size: few; cdr3_aa: CASSALQGTSNEQFF; cdr3_nt: TGTGCCAGCAGTGCCTTGCAGGGGACGTCCAATGAGCAGTTCTTC
d_call: .; j_call: TRBJ1-1; v_call: TRBV3-1/TRBV3-2; clone_size: .; cdr3_aa: CASTPVEGNTEAFF; cdr3_nt: TGTGCCAGCACCCCGGTGGAGGGAAACACTGAAGCTTTCTTT
d_call: TRBD1; j_call: TRBJ2-7; v_call: TRBV5-6; clone_size: .; cdr3_aa: CASISTAGTAKYEQYF; cdr3_nt: TGTGCCAGCATCTCCACGGCCGGGACAGCTAAATACGAGCAGTACTTC
d_call: TRBD2; j_call: TRBJ2-5; v_call: TRBV5-1; clone_size: .; cdr3_aa: CASSLRPTSGGVETQYF; cdr3_nt: TGCGCCAGCAGCTTGCGCCCGACTAGCGGGGGTGTGGAGACCCAGTACTTC
d_call: .; j_call: TRBJ2-7; v_call: TRBV10-3; clone_size: .; cdr3_aa: CAIRPGSNPSNEQYF; cdr3_nt: TGTGCCATCAGACCCGGGTCTAACCCATCGAACGAGCAGTACTTC